The text below deals with one T cell receptor (beta chain). This clone was picked up a small number of times. Its recognized antigen is unknown. Base qualities are not recorded, but no much larger clone differs from it by a single base. The sample comes from a study of CD8 T cell repertoires and HIV-1 epitope variants (dated by TCRdb to 2018 to 2021). In the study overall: Twenty-five peptides representing autologous and known Gag and Nef epitope variants were each used to stimulate T cells in separate culture wells. Control conditions included a CMV, EBV and flu peptide pool, the Ebola AY9 epitope as negative control, and a no-peptide well. Tested epitopes included three Gag epitope families and Nef HW9 and YT9. T cells were enriched with the EasySep Human T Cell Enrichment Kit and co-cultured with equal numbers of autologous T cell-negative cells as antigen-presenting cells. The cultures were grown for less than 11 days in IMDM with gentamicin, and half of the media was changed on days 3 and 7 with IL-2, IL-7 and IL-15 added. An aliquot of 1M T cells was saved as an uncultured baseline condition, separate from the approximately 87 T cell cultures. A total of more than 75 T cell cultures were run, with each culture condition done in triplicate except for one peptide, which was done in duplicate.

V sheds 7 bases and J sheds 8 bases, leaving 20 bases between their ends. From the cysteine through the phenylalanine, the CDR3 covers 14 amino acids. The DNA shown is the 42-base CDR3, in frame from base 1. From a lookup of the germline V gene, CDR1 and CDR2 are SQVTM and ANQGSEA. The investigation overall reported the following: The assay could identify only TCR beta chains and pointed to proliferation in response to antigen, not to T cell function or cytokine profile. Four to six clonotypes recognized the Nef KF9 family and one the HW9 family, with no responses to the TAALDMSHF plasma variant. About ten antigen-specific TCR beta clonotypes were identified, and roughly 6 of them appeared cross-reactive for autologous or known escape epitope variants.

The EasySep Human CD8+ T Cell Enrichment Kit was used on day 10 to isolate CD8+ T cells from every culture. TCR beta CDR3 regions were sequenced at survey depth on the immunoSEQ platform. The QIAamp DNA micro kit was used to extract genomic DNA from every cultured and uncultured CD8+ T cell population. The study's processing was this. Samples with fewer than 5,000 productive reads were excluded, which removed about 6.5% of the roughly 80 HIV peptide-stimulated cultures. Sequences were trimmed to CDR3 by a MANAFEST web app, and nonproductive sequences, CDR3s under 5 amino acids, and sequences not starting with C or ending with F/W were removed. To count as antigen-specific, a clonotype had to be expanded in at least 2 of 3 replicates compared with the no-peptide control at FDR 0.01, and only within one epitope family. A specific clonotype also had to show a frequency at least fivefold higher than in wells stimulated with peptides from other epitope families. Imported from immuneACCESS, the table was reduced by TCRdb to in-frame sequences with V and J called. These copies leave out some clones; in studies compared against another copy, an unresolved V gene accounts for under half, and the cause of the remainder is not known. V and J calls and clone size come straight from that table; D and trimming were deduced from the DNA. The sample includes some 5,200 clones, with roughly 65% observed a single time. Approximately 45% of the sample rests with the top ten.

The chain uses TRBV29-1 and TRBJ1-4; perhaps TRBD1 is the D gene, with 5 bases matching. The TCR originated in a male donor with HIV. Sample: cultured CD8+ T cells derived from PBMCs. This receptor carries the CDR3 CSATRGGVKEKLFF. The DNA sequence is as follows: TGCAGCGCCACCCGTGGAGGGGTGAAAGAAAAACTGTTTTTT.